These T cell receptor beta chains were read from a single sample in a study of CD8 T cells in ankylosing spondylitis. TCRdb passed the 5' RACE reads through MiXCR, listing each CDR3 protein once. The data show about 64,000 distinct CDR3 sequences, 6.2% seen once. Sequences were obtained from synovial fluid, either unsorted or a sorted T cell fraction (not recorded which). These receptors came from a male donor with ankylosing spondylitis. Both conserved end residues are part of each CDR3. A D gene is named only where the DNA matches it firmly. A clone size is listed for some rows: how often the clone was seen (once, few, many), or a class if it is expanded.

CASSRNTGALGVMAFF | TGTGCCAGCAGCCGGAACACAGGAGCGCTGGGGGTTATGGCTTTCTTT | TRBJ1-1 | . | . | TRBV11-2
CASSLAQGAEVF | TGTGCCAGCAGCTTGGCACAGGGGGCAGAGGTCTTC | TRBJ2-1 | TRBD1 | . | TRBV11-3
CSARPGLVSHEQYF | TGCAGTGCTAGACCGGGACTAGTCTCCCACGAGCAGTACTTC | TRBJ2-7 | TRBD2 | few | TRBV20-1
CSARVAGVTDTQYF | TGCAGTGCTAGAGTTGCGGGAGTCACAGATACGCAGTATTTT | TRBJ2-3 | TRBD2 | medium-sized | TRBV20-1
CASSGHMNTEAFF | TGTGCCAGCAGCGGCCACATGAACACTGAAGCTTTCTTT | TRBJ1-1 | . | few | TRBV27
CASSTYTDTGELFF | TGCGCCAGCAGCACCTATACAGACACCGGGGAGCTGTTTTTT | TRBJ2-2 | . | many | TRBV5-1
CASSPWGRGTREQYF | TGTGCCAGCAGCCCCTGGGGGAGGGGTACGAGGGAGCAGTACTTC | TRBJ2-7 | TRBD2 | few | TRBV12-3/TRBV12-4
CASSPGQISNEQFF | TGTGCCAGCAGTCCGGGACAGATCTCCAATGAGCAGTTCTTC | TRBJ2-1 | TRBD1 | many | TRBV2
CSARNRGLDEAFF | TGCAGTGCTAGAAACAGGGGACTTGATGAAGCTTTCTTT | TRBJ1-1 | TRBD1 | many | TRBV20-1
CASSIRYANTGELFF | TGTGCCAGTAGTATCCGGTACGCGAACACCGGGGAGCTGTTTTTT | TRBJ2-2 | . | . | TRBV19
CASSLAEGQPQHF | TGTGCCAGCAGCTTAGCGGAGGGTCAGCCCCAGCATTTT | TRBJ1-5 | . | many | TRBV7-9
CASSLRNTQYF | TGCGCCAGCAGCTTGAGGAATACGCAGTATTTT | TRBJ2-3 | . | many | TRBV5-1
CASSPRNEQFF | TGTGCCAGCAGCCCTAGAAATGAGCAGTTCTTC | TRBJ2-1 | . | many | TRBV12-3/TRBV12-4
CASSSDRKRETEAFF | TGTGCCAGCAGTTCAGACAGAAAAAGGGAAACTGAAGCTTTCTTT | TRBJ1-1 | . | many | TRBV28
CATSDPNRRGGGARDGETQYF | TGTGCCACCAGTGACCCTAACCGAAGGGGGGGGGGCGCAAGAGATGGAGAGACCCAGTACTTC | TRBJ2-5 | . | many | TRBV24-1